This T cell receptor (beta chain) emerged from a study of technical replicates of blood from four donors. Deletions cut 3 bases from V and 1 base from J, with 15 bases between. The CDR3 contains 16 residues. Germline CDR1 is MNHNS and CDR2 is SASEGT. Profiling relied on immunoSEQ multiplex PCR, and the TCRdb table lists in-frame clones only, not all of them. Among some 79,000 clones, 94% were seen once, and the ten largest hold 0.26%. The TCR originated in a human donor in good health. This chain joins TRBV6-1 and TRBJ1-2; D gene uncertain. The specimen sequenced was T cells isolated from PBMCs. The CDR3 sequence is CASSDVGGTINYGYTF. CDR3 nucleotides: TGTGCCAGCAGTGATGTTGGAGGAACGATTAACTATGGCTACACCTTC.